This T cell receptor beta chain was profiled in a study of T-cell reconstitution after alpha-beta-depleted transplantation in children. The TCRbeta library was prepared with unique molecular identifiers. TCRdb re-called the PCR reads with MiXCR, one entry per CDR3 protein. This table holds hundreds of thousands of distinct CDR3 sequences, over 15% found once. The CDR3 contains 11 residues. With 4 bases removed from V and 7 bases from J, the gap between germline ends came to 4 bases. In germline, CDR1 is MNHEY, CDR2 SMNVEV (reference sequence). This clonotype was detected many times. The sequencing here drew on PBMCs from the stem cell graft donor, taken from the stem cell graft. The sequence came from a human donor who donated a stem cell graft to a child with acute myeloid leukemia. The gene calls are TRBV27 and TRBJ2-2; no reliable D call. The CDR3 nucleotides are TGTGCCAGCAGTTCTCGCGGGGAGCTGTTTTTT. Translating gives CASSSRGELFF.